What follows are 18 T cell receptor beta chains derived from one specimen sequenced in a study of persistence of HIV-infected CD4 T cells. The antigens of these receptors remain unknown. The stimulus was lysate of CMV-infected fibroblasts, about 10 ug/mL. Memory cells lacking CD40L and CD69 with high CD45RO were sorted. Sequencing used immunoSEQ version 4 in survey mode. Produced via immunoSEQ multiplex PCR; TCRdb's table is partial and in-frame only. The sample has about 48,000 clones; around 75% are singletons. This sample comprised CD4+ T cells sorted from PBMCs after approximately 20-hour stimulation, obtained from a patient who received antiretroviral therapy. These receptor sequences come from an adult man with HIV who was CMV-seropositive.

This chain connects TRBV28 to TRBJ2-2, with D unresolved. Per germline, CDR1 MDHEN and CDR2 SYDVKM. The CDR3 runs 12 residues. Trimming removed 7 bases from V and 6 bases from J, with 9 bases in between. The CDR3 DNA reads as TGTGCCAGCAAAGGTGGTGCCGGGGAGCTGTTTTTT. Translating gives CASKGGAGELFF.

This chain joins TRBV30 and TRBJ1-1; no firm D call. The CDR3 spans 13 residues. The germline CDR1 and CDR2 sequences are GTSNPN and SVGIG (reference sequence). V lost 4 bases and J lost 0, with 9 bases in between. The CDR3: CAWNPFMNTEAFF. DNA for the CDR3: TGTGCCTGGAACCCCTTCATGAACACTGAAGCTTTCTTT. The full variable domain, completed using reference TRBV30 and TRBJ1-1, is SQTIHQWPATLVQPVGSPLSLECTVEGTSNPNLYWYRQAAGRGLQLLFYSVGIGQISSEVPQNLSASRPQDRQFILSSKKLLLSDSGFYLCAWNPFMNTEAFFGQGTRLTVV.

This clone was seen only once. The J gene is TRBJ2-7, the V gene TRBV15; the match to TRBD2 covers 7 bases. Trimming at V came to 4 bases and at J to 2 bases, leaving 8 bases not matched to a gene. The CDR3 sequence is 15 residues long. Germline V CDR1 and CDR2: LNHNV, YYDKDF (reference sequence). The CDR3 is CATSTPAGPPYEQYF. The CDR3 bases are TGTGCCACCAGCACCCCAGCGGGACCACCCTACGAGCAGTACTTC.

This clone was seen once. V is TRBV9 and J is TRBJ1-1, with D perhaps TRBD1 (5 bases). Per germline, CDR1 SGDLS and CDR2 YYNGEE. The CDR3 is 14 amino acids. V was pared by 0 bases and J by 4 bases, with 10 bases between. The CDR3 region is CASSVVTGGTEAFF. As DNA, the CDR3 is TGTGCCAGCAGCGTAGTTACGGGGGGCACTGAAGCTTTCTTT. Filled out from reference TRBV9 and TRBJ1-1, the complete variable domain reads DSGVTQTPKHLITATGQRVTLRCSPRSGDLSVYWYQQSLDQGLQFLIQYYNGEERAKGNILERFSAQQFPDLHSELNLSSLELGDSALYFCASSVVTGGTEAFFGQGTRLTVV.

The chain is built from TRBV5-4 and TRBJ2-3, with a possible D match to TRBD2 (6 bases). Per germline, CDR1 SGHNT and CDR2 YYREEE (reference sequence). CDR3 length: 13 amino acids. Trimming shortened V by 3 bases and J by 3 bases, and 8 bases separated the two germline ends. This CDR3 reads CASSSGGTDTQYF. DNA of the CDR3: TGTGCCAGCAGCTCCGGGGGAACAGATACGCAGTATTTT. Complete variable domain (other parts from reference TRBV5-4 and TRBJ2-3): ETGVTQSPTHLIKTRGQQVTLRCSSQSGHNTVSWYQQALGQGPQFIFQYYREEENGRGNFPPRFSGLQFPNYSSELNVNALELDDSALYLCASSSGGTDTQYFGPGTRLTVL.

The chain uses TRBV4-1 and TRBJ2-7; 7 positions agree with TRBD2. Losses at the gene ends were 8 bases for V and 4 bases for J; bases not matched to a gene: 8. The CDR3 extends over 13 amino acids. From germline, CDR1 is MGHRA and CDR2 YSYEKL. The DNA of the CDR3 is TGCGCCAGCTCTAGGGAGGGAGGATACGAGCAGTACTTC. This gives the protein CASSREGGYEQYF.

The gene calls are TRBV2 and TRBJ1-2; possible D gene TRBD1, 6 bases. CDR3 length: 12 residues. The V end lost 2 bases, the J end lost 10 bases, and 11 bases lay between the germline ends. Germline assignment: CDR1 SNHLY and CDR2 FYNNEI. The CDR3 protein is CASSETGYAYTF. DNA of the CDR3: TGTGCCAGCAGTGAAACAGGGTACGCCTACACCTTC. Full variable domain (missing parts from reference TRBV2 and TRBJ1-2): EPEVTQTPSHQVTQMGQEVILRCVPISNHLYFYWYRQILGQKVEFLVSFYNNEISEKSEIFDDQFSVERPDGSNFTLKIRSTKLEDSAMYFCASSETGYAYTFGSGTRLTVV.

The V and J genes are TRBV7-2 and TRBJ2-7; the D gene is possibly TRBD2 (6 bases). The V gene's germline CDR1 is SGHTA and CDR2 FQGNSA. The CDR3 covers 16 residues. V gave up 3 bases and J gave up 1 base, with 16 bases separating them. CDR3: CASSFGGTTRSYEQYF. CDR3 DNA: TGTGCCAGCAGCTTCGGCGGGACCACGAGGTCCTACGAGCAGTACTTC.

The rearrangement links TRBV10-3 to TRBJ1-3; possible D gene TRBD1, 6 bases. CDR1 ENHRY and CDR2 SYGVKD come from the germline V gene. The CDR3 has 14 amino acids. Trimming pared 7 bases from V and 0 bases from J, leaving 10 bases between. The CDR3 coding sequence is TGTGCCATCACCCCGGACAGCTCTGGAAACACCATATATTTT. Its translation: CAITPDSSGNTIYF.

The chain has TRBV4-2 and TRBJ1-3; D possibly corresponds to TRBD1 (6 bases). Per germline, CDR1 LGHNA and CDR2 YNFKEQ. This CDR3 contains 14 residues. The V end was cut by 8 bases, the J end by 5 bases, with 16 bases between. The CDR3 nucleotides are TGTGCCAGCCTCTCGACAGGTCGGCGAAACACCATATATTTT. It translates to CASLSTGRRNTIYF.

The gene calls are TRBV5-1 and TRBJ2-4; possible D gene TRBD1, 5 bases. V was pared by 6 bases and J by 2 bases, with 9 bases between. This CDR3 has 13 residues. Germline-derived CDR1 and CDR2 are SGHRS and YFSETQ. The CDR3 loop is CASTGPSKNIQYF. DNA for the CDR3: TGCGCCAGCACAGGGCCCTCCAAAAACATTCAGTACTTC.

The V and J genes are TRBV4-2 and TRBJ2-1, with TRBD2 matching over 7 bases. Germline V lookup: CDR1 LGHNA, CDR2 YNFKEQ. J gave up 6 bases and V 3 bases, and 11 bases lay outside the gene matches. The CDR3 runs 16 residues. DNA for the CDR3: TGTGCCAGCAGCCAGGCAAAGAGCGGGGTGGGCAATGAGCAGTTCTTC. It translates to CASSQAKSGVGNEQFF.

This clone appeared once. This chain connects TRBV19 to TRBJ2-5; D may correspond to TRBD1 or TRBD2 (5 bases each). The V end was cut by 6 bases, the J end by 5 bases, with 16 bases between. CDR1 and CDR2 from the germline V gene are LNHDA and SQIVND (reference sequence). The CDR3 has 14 residues. The CDR3 loop is CASRKGAGTETQYF. CDR3 DNA sequence: TGTGCCAGTAGGAAGGGTGCAGGGACGGAGACCCAGTACTTC.

The chain links TRBV19 to TRBJ1-2; D remains unclear. This CDR3 has 12 amino acids. Trimming cost V 5 bases and J 5 bases, with 9 bases left between them. Germline CDR1 is LNHDA and CDR2 is SQIVND (reference sequence). The CDR3 reads CASSLRRYGYTF. The CDR3 nucleotides read TGTGCCAGTAGTCTACGTCGATATGGCTACACCTTC.

This chain joins TRBV5-1 and TRBJ2-7; D possibly corresponds to TRBD1 (6 bases). This CDR3 is 15 amino acids long. The germline V gene has CDR1 SGHRS and CDR2 YFSETQ. V dropped 3 bases and J dropped 3 bases, with 16 bases sitting between them. CDR3 residues: CASSSGQLKNYEQYF. CDR3 sequence (DNA): TGCGCCAGCAGCTCCGGACAGCTGAAAAACTACGAGCAGTACTTC.

CDR3 loop: CASSQGGLAGPITYNEQFF. As DNA, the CDR3 is TGTGCCAGCAGCCAAGGGGGACTAGCGGGGCCGATAACCTACAATGAGCAGTTCTTC. V usage is TRBV3-1 (or the pseudogene TRBV3-2) and J usage is TRBJ2-1; the match to TRBD2 covers 13 bases. The length of the CDR3 is 19 residues. The junction had 8 bases not matched to a gene; V was cut back by 1 base and J by 2 bases. Germline-derived CDR1 and CDR2 are LGHDT and YNNKEL (reference sequence).

The chain has TRBV6-1 and TRBJ2-7, with D perhaps matching TRBD2 (6 bases). Per germline, CDR1 MNHNS and CDR2 SASEGT. The CDR3 spans 14 residues. V gave up 1 base and J gave up 2 bases, with 9 bases separating them. The CDR3 spells CASSEGRVPYEQYF. The CDR3, as DNA: TGTGCCAGCAGTGAAGGGAGGGTTCCCTACGAGCAGTACTTC.

This clone was observed a handful of times. The rearrangement joins TRBV29-1 to TRBJ1-2; the match to TRBD1 covers 7 bases. J lost 4 bases, V lost 1 base, and 12 bases had no gene match. Germline CDR1 is SQVTM and CDR2 is ANQGSEA. CDR3 length: 16 amino acids. This CDR3 is CSVEGREGARSYGYTF. CDR3 coding DNA: TGCAGCGTTGAAGGGAGGGAGGGGGCGCGGAGCTATGGCTACACCTTC.